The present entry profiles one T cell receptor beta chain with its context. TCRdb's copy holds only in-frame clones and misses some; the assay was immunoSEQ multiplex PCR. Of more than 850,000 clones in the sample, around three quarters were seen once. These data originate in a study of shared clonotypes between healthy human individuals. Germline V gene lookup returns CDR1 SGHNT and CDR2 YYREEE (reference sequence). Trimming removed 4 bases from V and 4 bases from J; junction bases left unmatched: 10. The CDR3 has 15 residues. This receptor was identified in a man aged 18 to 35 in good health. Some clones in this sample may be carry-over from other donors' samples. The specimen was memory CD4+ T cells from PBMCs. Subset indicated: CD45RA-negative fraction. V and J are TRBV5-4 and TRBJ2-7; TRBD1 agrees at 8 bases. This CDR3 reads CASSMAGTGPYEQYF. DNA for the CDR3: TGTGCCAGCAGCATGGCCGGGACAGGCCCATACGAGCAGTACTTC.